The entry that follows covers one T cell receptor (beta chain) sequence. The target antigen is unknown. All donors participated as healthy donors of bone marrow. These data originate in a study of cytomegalovirus exposure and HLA in healthy donors. The overall study: Genetic ancestry analysis placed around four fifths of the 398 donors that were genotyped in the Caucasian-associated cluster. General observations from the study: An apparent linkage of common viral pathogens to several of the most significant clusters emerged in a later analysis.

This CDR3 is 12 amino acids long. CDR1 and CDR2 from the germline V gene are MNHNS and SASEGT. PCR used 60 Vbeta primers and 13 Jbeta primers. Original analysis: Among the unique TCR beta chains that a later analysis counted, around 82 million in all, roughly 11 million were shared. Assay: immunoSEQ multiplex PCR; the TCRdb copy retains only in-frame clones and omits some. V, J and clone size reflect that table, while D and trimming were determined from the DNA. The sample has more than 110,000 clones, roughly 73% seen once. Material: PBMCs. The chain links TRBV6-1 to TRBJ2-1, with 10 bases matching TRBD2. This receptor was taken from a human donor in good health. CDR3 loop: CITGLASNEQFF. Written as DNA, the CDR3 is TGTATAACGGGACTAGCGAGTAATGAGCAGTTCTTC.